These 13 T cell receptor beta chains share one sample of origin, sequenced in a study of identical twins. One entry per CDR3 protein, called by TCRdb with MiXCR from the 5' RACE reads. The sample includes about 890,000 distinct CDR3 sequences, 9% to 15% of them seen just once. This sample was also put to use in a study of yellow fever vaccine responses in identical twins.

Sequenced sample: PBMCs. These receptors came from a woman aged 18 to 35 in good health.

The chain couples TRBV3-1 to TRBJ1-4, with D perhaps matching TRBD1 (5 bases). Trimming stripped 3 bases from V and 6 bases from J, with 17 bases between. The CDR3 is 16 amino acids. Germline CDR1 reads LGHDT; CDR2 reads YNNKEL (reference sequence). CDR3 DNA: TGTGCCAGCAGCCAGTTAAAGCCGGGGGGTCATGAAAAACTGTTTTTT. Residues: CASSQLKPGGHEKLFF.

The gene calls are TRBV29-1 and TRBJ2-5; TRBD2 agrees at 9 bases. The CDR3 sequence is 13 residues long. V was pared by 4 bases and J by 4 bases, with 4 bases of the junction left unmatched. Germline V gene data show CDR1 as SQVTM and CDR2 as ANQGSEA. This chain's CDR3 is CSVGGGALETQYF. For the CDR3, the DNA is TGCAGCGTTGGCGGGGGGGCCCTAGAGACCCAGTACTTC.

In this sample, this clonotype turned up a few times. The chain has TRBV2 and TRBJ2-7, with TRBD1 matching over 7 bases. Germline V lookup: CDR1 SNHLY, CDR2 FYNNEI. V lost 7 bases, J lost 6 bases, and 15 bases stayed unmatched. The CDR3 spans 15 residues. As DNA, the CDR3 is TGTGCCAGCACCGCAAGACAGGGCAGTCGGTCCGAGCAGTACTTC. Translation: CASTARQGSRSEQYF.

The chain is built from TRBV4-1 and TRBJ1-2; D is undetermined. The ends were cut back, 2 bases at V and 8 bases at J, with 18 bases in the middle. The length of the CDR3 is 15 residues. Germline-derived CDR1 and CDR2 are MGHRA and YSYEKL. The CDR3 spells CASSQRTANGEGYTF. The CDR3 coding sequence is TGCGCCAGCAGCCAAAGGACGGCGAACGGGGAGGGCTACACCTTC.

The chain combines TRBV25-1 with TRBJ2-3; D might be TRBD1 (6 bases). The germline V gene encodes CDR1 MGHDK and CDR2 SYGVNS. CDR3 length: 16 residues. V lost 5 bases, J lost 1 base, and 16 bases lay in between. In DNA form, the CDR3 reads TGTGCCAGCAGTACGGGACAAACAAGGGGCACAGATACGCAGTATTTT. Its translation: CASSTGQTRGTDTQYF.

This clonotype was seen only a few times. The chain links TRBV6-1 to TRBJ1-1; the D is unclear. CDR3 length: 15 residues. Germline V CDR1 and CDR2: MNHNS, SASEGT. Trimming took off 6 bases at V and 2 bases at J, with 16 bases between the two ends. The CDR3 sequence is CASSPGQVRNTEAFF. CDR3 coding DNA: TGTGCCAGCAGCCCGGGCCAGGTTAGAAACACTGAAGCTTTCTTT.

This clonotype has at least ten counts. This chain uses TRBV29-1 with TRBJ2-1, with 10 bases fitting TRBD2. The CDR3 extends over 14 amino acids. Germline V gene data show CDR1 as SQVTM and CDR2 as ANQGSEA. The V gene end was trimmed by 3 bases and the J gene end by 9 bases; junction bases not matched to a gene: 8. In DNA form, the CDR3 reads TGCAGCGTTGAGGTTCCTAGCGGGAGTACTGAGCAGTTCTTC. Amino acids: CSVEVPSGSTEQFF.

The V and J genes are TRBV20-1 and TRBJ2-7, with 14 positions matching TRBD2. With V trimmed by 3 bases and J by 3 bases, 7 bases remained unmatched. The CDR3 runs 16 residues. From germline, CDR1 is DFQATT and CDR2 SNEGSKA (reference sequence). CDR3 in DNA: TGCAGTGCTAGTAGCGCCGGGACTAGCGGGAGCTACGAGCAGTACTTC. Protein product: CSASSAGTSGSYEQYF.

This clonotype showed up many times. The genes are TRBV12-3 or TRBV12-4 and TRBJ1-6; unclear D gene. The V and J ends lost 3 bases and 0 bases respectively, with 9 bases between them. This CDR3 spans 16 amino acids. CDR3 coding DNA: TGTGCCAGCAGTTTCGGGCAGAGCTCCTATAATTCACCCCTCCACTTT. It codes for CASSFGQSSYNSPLHF.

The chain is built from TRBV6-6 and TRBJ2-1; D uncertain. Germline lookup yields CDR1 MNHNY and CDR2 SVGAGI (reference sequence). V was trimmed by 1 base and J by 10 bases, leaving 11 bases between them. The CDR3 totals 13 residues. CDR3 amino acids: CASSYLLASEQFF. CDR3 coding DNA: TGTGCCAGCAGTTACTTGCTCGCCTCCGAGCAGTTCTTC.

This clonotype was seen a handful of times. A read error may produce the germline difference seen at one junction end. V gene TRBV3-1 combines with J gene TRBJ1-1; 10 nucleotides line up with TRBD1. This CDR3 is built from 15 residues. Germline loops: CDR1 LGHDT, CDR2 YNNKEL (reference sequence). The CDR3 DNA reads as TGTGCCAGCAGCCAAGGGTGGACAGGGGGGACTGAAGCCGTCTTT. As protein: CASSQGWTGGTEAVF.

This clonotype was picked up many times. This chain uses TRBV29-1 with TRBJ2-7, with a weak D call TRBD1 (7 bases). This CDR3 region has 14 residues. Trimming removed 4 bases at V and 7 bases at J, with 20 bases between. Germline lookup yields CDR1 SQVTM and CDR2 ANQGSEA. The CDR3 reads CSVGGGGMSGEQYF. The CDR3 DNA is TGCAGCGTTGGAGGGGGCGGGATGTCCGGGGAGCAGTACTTC.

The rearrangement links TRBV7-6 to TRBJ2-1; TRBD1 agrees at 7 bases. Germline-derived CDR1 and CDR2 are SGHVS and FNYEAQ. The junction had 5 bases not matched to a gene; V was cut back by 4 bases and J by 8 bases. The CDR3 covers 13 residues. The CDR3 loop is CASSSTGYDEQFF. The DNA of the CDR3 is TGTGCCAGCAGCTCGACAGGGTACGATGAGCAGTTCTTC.